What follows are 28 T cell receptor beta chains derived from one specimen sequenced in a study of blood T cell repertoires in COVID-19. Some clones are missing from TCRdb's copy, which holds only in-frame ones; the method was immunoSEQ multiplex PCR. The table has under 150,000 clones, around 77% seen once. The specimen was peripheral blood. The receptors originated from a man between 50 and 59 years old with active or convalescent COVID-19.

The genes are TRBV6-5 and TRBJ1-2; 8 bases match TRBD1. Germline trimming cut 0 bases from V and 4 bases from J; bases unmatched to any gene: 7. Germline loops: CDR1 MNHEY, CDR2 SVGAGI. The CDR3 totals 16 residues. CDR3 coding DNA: TGTGCCAGCAGTTACTCGCGGGCAGGGGGCGTCTATGGCTACACCTTC. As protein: CASSYSRAGGVYGYTF.

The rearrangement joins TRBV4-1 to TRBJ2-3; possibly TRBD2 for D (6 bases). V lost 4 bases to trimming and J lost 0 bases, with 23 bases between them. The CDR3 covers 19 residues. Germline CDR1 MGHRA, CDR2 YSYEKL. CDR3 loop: CASSPAKGRDGTSTDTQYF. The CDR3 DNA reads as TGCGCCAGCAGCCCAGCCAAGGGTAGAGACGGGACTAGCACAGATACGCAGTATTTT.

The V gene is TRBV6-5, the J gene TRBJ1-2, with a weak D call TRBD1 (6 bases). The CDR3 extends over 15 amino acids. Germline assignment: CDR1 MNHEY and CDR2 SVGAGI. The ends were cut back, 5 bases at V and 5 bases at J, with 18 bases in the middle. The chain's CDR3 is CASSTHWGGRYGYTF. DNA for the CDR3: TGTGCCAGCAGTACGCACTGGGGGGGCAGATATGGCTACACCTTC.

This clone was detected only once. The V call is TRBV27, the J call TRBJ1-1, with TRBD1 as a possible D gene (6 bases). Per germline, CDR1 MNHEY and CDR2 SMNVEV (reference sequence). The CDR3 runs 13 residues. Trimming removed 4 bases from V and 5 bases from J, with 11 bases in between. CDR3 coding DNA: TGTGCCAGCAGTTGGAACAGGGTTACTGAAGCTTTCTTT. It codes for CASSWNRVTEAFF.

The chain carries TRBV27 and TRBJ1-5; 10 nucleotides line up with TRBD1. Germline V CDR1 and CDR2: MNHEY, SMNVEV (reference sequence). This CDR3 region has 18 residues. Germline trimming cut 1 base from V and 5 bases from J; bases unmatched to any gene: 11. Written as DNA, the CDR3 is TGTGCCAGCAGTTTATTACCCACCGGGGACAGGGGCCATCAGCCCCAGCATTTT. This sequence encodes CASSLLPTGDRGHQPQHF.

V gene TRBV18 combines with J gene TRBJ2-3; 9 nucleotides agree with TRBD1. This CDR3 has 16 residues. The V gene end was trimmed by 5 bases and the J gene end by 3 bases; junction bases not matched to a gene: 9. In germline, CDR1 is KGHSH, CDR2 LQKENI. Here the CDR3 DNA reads TGTGCCAGCTCATGGGACAGGGCGGTCTCTACAGATACGCAGTATTTT. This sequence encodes CASSWDRAVSTDTQYF.

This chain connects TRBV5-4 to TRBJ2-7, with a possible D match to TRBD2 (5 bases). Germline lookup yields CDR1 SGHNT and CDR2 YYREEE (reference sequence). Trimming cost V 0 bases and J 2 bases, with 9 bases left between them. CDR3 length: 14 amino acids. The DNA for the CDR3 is TGTGCCAGCAGCTTGGAAGTGGGAGCCTACGAGCAGTACTTC. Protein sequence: CASSLEVGAYEQYF.

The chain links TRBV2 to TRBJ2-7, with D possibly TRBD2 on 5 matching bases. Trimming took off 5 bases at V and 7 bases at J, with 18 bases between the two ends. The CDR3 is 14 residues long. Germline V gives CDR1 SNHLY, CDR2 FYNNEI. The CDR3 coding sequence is TGTGCCAGCAGTTCCCGGGTCGGGGTTGGGGAGCAGTACTTC. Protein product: CASSSRVGVGEQYF.

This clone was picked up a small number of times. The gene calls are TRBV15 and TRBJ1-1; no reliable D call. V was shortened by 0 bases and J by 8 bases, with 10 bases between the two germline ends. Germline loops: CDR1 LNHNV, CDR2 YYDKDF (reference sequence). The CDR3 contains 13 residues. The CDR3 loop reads CATSRDPGREAFF. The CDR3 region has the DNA TGTGCCACCAGCAGAGATCCCGGCAGGGAAGCTTTCTTT.

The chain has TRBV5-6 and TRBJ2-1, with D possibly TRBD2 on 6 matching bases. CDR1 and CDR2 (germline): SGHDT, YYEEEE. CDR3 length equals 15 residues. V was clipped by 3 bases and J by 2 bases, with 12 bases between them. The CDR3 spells CASSSLALPYNEQFF. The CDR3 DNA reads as TGTGCCAGCAGCTCCCTAGCGTTGCCCTACAATGAGCAGTTCTTC.

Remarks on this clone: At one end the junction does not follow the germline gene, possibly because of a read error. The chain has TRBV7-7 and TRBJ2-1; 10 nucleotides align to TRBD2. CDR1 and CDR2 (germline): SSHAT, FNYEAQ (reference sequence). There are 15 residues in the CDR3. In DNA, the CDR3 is TGTGCTAGCAGCTTAGCACTAGCGGGAATCAATGAGCAGTTCTTC. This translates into CASSLALAGINEQFF.

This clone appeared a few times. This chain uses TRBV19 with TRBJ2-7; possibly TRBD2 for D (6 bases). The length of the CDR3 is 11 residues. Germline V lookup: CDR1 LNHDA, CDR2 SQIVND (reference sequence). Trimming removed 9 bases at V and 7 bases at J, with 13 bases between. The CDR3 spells CASIGGSEQYF. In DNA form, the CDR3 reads TGTGCCAGCATAGGAGGGTCTGAGCAGTACTTC.

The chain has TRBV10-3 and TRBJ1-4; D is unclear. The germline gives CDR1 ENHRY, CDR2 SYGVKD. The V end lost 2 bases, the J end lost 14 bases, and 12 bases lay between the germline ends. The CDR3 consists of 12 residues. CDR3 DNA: TGTGCCATCAGTGAGAAGGACTTCATCCTGTTTTTT. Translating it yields CAISEKDFILFF.

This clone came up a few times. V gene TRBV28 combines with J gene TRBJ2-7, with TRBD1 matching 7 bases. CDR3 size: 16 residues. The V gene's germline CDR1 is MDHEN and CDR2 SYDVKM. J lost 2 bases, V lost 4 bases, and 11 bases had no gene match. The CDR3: CASSSYRDSLPYEQYF. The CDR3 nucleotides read TGTGCCAGCAGTTCGTACCGGGACAGTTTACCCTACGAGCAGTACTTC.

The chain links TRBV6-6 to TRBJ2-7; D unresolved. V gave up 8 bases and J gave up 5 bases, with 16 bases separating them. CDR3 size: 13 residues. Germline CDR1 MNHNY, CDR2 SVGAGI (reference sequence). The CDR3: CASAAPLLNEQYF. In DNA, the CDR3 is TGTGCCAGCGCGGCTCCGCTTCTCAACGAGCAGTACTTC.

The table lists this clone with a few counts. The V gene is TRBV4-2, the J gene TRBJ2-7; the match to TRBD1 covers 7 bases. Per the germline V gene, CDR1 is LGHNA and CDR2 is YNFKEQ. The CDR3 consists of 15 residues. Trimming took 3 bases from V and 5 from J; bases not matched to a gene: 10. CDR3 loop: CASSHFTGAGDEQYF. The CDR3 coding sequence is TGTGCCAGCAGCCACTTCACAGGGGCGGGCGACGAGCAGTACTTC.

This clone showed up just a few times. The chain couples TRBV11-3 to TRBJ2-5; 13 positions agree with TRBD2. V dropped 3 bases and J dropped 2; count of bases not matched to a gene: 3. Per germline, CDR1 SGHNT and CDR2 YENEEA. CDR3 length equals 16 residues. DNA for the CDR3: TGTGCCAGCAGCTTGGGGACTAGCGGGGCTCAAGAGACCCAGTACTTC. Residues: CASSLGTSGAQETQYF.

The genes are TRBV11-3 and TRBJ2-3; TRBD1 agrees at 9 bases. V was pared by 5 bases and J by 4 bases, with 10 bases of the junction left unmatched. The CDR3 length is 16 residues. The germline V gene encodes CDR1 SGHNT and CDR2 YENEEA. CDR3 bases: TGTGCCAGCAGCCCCCGGACAGGGGAGTATGCAGATACGCAGTATTTT. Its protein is CASSPRTGEYADTQYF.

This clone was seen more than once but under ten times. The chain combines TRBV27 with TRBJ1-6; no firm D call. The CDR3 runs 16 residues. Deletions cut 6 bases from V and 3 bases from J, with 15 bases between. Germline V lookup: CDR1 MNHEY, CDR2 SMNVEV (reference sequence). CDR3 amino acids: CASSLLGRDYNSPLHF. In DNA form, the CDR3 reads TGTGCCAGCAGCCTACTCGGACGGGACTATAATTCACCCCTCCACTTT.

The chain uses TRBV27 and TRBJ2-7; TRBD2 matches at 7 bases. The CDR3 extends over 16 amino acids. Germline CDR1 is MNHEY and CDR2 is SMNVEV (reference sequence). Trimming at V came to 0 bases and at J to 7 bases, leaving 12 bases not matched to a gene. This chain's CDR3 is CASSLSISGELSEQYF. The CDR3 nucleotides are TGTGCCAGCAGTTTATCGATCAGCGGGGAGCTTTCGGAGCAGTACTTC.

The CDR3 loop reads CASLLTGASAGYTF. The CDR3 DNA sequence: TGTGCCAGTTTGCTCACAGGGGCCTCGGCGGGCTACACCTTC. V usage is TRBV19 and J usage is TRBJ1-2, with 7 bases matching TRBD1. Trimming cost V 8 bases and J 8 bases; bases outside gene matches: 14. CDR1 is LNHDA, CDR2 SQIVND, per germline (reference sequence). This CDR3 spans 14 amino acids. The full variable domain, completed using reference TRBV19 and TRBJ1-2, is DGGITQSPKYLFRKEGQNVTLSCEQNLNHDAMYWYRQDPGQGLRLIYYSQIVNDFQKGDIAEGYSVSREKKESFPLTVTSAQKNPTAFYLCASLLTGASAGYTFGSGTRLTVV.

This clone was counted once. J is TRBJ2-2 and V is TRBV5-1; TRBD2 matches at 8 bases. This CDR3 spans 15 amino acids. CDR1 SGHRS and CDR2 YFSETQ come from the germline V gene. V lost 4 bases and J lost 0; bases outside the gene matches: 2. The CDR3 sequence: CASSRGLANTGELFF. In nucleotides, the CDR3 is TGCGCCAGCAGCCGGGGACTAGCGAACACCGGGGAGCTGTTTTTT.

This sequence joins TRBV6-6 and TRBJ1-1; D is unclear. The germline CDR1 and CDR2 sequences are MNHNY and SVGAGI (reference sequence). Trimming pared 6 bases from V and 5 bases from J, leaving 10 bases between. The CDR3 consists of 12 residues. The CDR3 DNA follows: TGTGCCAGCAGGAGGACTGATACTGAAGCTTTCTTT. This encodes CASRRTDTEAFF.

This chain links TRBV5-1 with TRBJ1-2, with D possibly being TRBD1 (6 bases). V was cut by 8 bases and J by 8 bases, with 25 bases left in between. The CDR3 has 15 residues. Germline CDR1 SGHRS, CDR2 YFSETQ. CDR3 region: CASGQGTTFWEGYTF. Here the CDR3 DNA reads TGCGCCAGTGGGCAGGGGACGACGTTTTGGGAAGGCTACACCTTC.

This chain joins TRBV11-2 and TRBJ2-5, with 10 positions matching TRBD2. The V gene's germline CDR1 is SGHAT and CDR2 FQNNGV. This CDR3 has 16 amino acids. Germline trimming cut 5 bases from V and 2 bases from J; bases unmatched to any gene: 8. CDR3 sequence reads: CASSPGGLASQETQYF. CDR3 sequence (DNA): TGTGCCAGCAGCCCCGGGGGACTAGCGTCTCAAGAGACCCAGTACTTC. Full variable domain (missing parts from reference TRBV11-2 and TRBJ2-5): EAGVAQSPRYKIIEKRQSVAFWCNPISGHATLYWYQQILGQGPKLLIQFQNNGVVDDSQLPKDRFSAERLKGVDSTLKIQPAKLEDSAVYLCASSPGGLASQETQYFGPGTRLLVL.

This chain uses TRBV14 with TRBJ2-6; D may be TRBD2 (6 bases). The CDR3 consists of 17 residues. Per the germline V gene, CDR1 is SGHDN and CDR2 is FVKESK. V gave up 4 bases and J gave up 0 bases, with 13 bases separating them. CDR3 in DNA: TGTGCCAGCAGCCCGTTGGGGGGTTCCTCTGGGGCCAACGTCCTGACTTTC. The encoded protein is CASSPLGGSSGANVLTF.

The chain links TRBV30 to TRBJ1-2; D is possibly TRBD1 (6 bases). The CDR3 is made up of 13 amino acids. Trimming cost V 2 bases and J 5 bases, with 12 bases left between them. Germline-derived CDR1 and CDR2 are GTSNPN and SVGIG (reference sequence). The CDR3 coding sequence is TGTGCCTGGAGTCCGACAGGAGCGTATGGCTACACCTTC. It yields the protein CAWSPTGAYGYTF.

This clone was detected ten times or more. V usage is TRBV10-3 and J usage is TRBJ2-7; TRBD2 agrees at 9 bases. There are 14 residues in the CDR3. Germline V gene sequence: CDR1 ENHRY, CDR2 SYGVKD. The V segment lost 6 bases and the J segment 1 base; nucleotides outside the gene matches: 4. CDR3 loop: CAISPSGASYEQYF. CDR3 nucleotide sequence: TGTGCCATCAGCCCTAGCGGGGCATCCTACGAGCAGTACTTC.